The 20 T cell receptor beta chains presented below share a single source sample, sequenced in a study of T cell responses to AZD1222 COVID-19 vaccine. The table came from immunoSEQ multiplex PCR; TCRdb's copy has only in-frame clones and leaves some out. Altogether about 150,000 clones are present, about nine tenths being singletons, with the ten largest covering around 2.2%. The specimen comprised peripheral blood, sampled on day 0 of AZD1222 vaccination. The receptors stem from an adult in good health.

V usage is TRBV19 and J usage is TRBJ2-5; possibly TRBD1 for D (5 bases). This CDR3 is 12 amino acids long. The V gene's germline CDR1 is LNHDA and CDR2 SQIVND (reference sequence). The ends were cut back, 1 base at V and 6 bases at J, with 6 bases in the middle. The CDR3 sequence: CASSIGGKTQYF. Written as DNA, the CDR3 is TGTGCCAGTAGTATAGGGGGCAAGACCCAGTACTTC.

This clone was seen a handful of times. The gene calls are TRBV7-2 and TRBJ2-7; D is perhaps TRBD1 or TRBD2 (5 bases each). The CDR3 extends over 13 amino acids. The germline V gene encodes CDR1 SGHTA and CDR2 FQGNSA. V was shortened by 5 bases and J by 3 bases, with 11 bases between the two germline ends. CDR3 loop: CASSNGAFYEQYF. The CDR3 DNA reads as TGTGCCAGCAGCAACGGGGCATTCTACGAGCAGTACTTC. The full variable domain, rest sourced from reference TRBV7-2 and TRBJ2-7, is GAGVSQSPSNKVTEKGKDVELRCDPISGHTALYWYRQSLGQGLEFLIYFQGNSAPDKSGLPSDRFSAERTGGSVSTLTIQRTQQEDSAVYLCASSNGAFYEQYFGPGTRLTVT.

The rearrangement uses TRBV4-1 and TRBJ2-1; maybe TRBD2 (5 bases). The germline V gene encodes CDR1 MGHRA and CDR2 YSYEKL. This CDR3 is 16 amino acids long. V was cut by 2 bases and J by 10 bases, with 21 bases left in between. CDR3 nucleotides: TGCGCCAGCAGCCAACAACTGACCGGGGTCAGTTTGGAGCAGTTCTTC. Translation: CASSQQLTGVSLEQFF.

This sequence joins TRBV2 and TRBJ1-2; tentative D call: TRBD1 (5 bases). Trimming cost V 7 bases and J 1 base, with 16 bases left between them. The CDR3 has 15 amino acids. The germline CDR1 and CDR2 sequences are SNHLY and FYNNEI. The CDR3 DNA reads TGTGCCAGCATTCTTACCCCTCAGGGTAACTATGGCTACACCTTC. Amino acids: CASILTPQGNYGYTF.

This clone was observed once. The gene calls are TRBV3-1 (or the pseudogene TRBV3-2) and TRBJ2-7; perhaps D is TRBD1 or TRBD2 (6 bases each). V lost 0 bases, J lost 6 bases, and 15 bases lay in between. Germline V lookup: CDR1 LGHDT, CDR2 YNNKEL (reference sequence). The CDR3 is 15 amino acids. For the CDR3, the DNA is TGTGCCAGCAGCCAAGATCCGGGGGCTGAAGGCGAGCAGTACTTC. This codes for CASSQDPGAEGEQYF.

The chain couples TRBV5-5 to TRBJ1-2; no reliable D call. V dropped 4 bases and J dropped 6 bases, with 7 bases sitting between them. This CDR3 region has 11 residues. CDR1 and CDR2 from the germline V gene are SGHKS and YYEKEE (reference sequence). DNA of the CDR3: TGTGCCAGCAGCCCTTTAAATGGCTACACCTTC. It is translated as CASSPLNGYTF. Variable domain in full (rest from reference TRBV5-5 and TRBJ1-2): DAGVTQSPTHLIKTRGQQVTLRCSPISGHKSVSWYQQVLGQGPQFIFQYYEKEERGRGNFPDRFSARQFPNYSSELNVNALLLGDSALYLCASSPLNGYTFGSGTRLTVV.

J is TRBJ1-4 and V is TRBV6-5; 10 nucleotides agree with TRBD1. The J segment lost 8 bases and the V segment lost 6 bases, leaving 3 bases of the junction unmatched. The CDR3 totals 13 residues. Germline CDR1 reads MNHEY; CDR2 reads SVGAGI. This chain's CDR3 is CASRDRGGEKLFF. The CDR3 DNA reads as TGTGCCAGCAGGGACAGGGGGGGAGAAAAACTGTTTTTT.

This rearrangement joins TRBV11-2 to TRBJ2-2; tentatively, D is TRBD2 (6 bases). In germline, CDR1 is SGHAT, CDR2 FQNNGV. Trimming took 2 bases from V and 6 from J, leaving 16 bases between them. This CDR3 comprises 16 residues. The chain's CDR3 is CASSLRIPGGAGELFF. CDR3 DNA: TGTGCCAGCAGCTTACGGATCCCCGGAGGGGCCGGGGAGCTGTTTTTT.

J is TRBJ1-1 and V is TRBV13, with 11 bases identical to TRBD1. Germline V gives CDR1 PRHDT, CDR2 FYEKMQ (reference sequence). The ends lost 0 bases at V and 0 bases at J; junction bases unmatched: 9. The CDR3 spans 19 residues. The CDR3 DNA follows: TGTGCCAGCAGCTTAGGCCTAAGGGTGGGACAGGGGGTGAACACTGAAGCTTTCTTT. The encoded protein is CASSLGLRVGQGVNTEAFF.

The chain is built from TRBV27 and TRBJ2-2; D not resolved. The CDR3 runs to 15 residues. Trimming left V 0 bases short and J 6 bases short, with 11 bases between. Looked up from germline, CDR1 is MNHEY and CDR2 is SMNVEV (reference sequence). CDR3 residues: CASSLSPDRAGELFF. The CDR3 DNA sequence: TGTGCCAGCAGTTTATCCCCCGATCGCGCCGGGGAGCTGTTTTTT.

The chain combines TRBV5-1 with TRBJ2-7; weak D call: TRBD1 (6 bases). V was shortened by 4 bases and J by 5 bases, with 19 bases between the two germline ends. Per germline, CDR1 SGHRS and CDR2 YFSETQ. The CDR3 has 15 amino acids. This CDR3 is CASSPNLDSPNEQYF. The CDR3 DNA reads TGCGCCAGCAGCCCAAACCTGGACAGCCCCAACGAGCAGTACTTC.

This chain joins TRBV3-1 (or the pseudogene TRBV3-2) and TRBJ1-6; no reliable D call. Trimming left V 0 bases short and J 2 bases short, with 17 bases between. The CDR3 extends over 19 amino acids. Germline V CDR1 and CDR2: LGHDT, YNNKEL (reference sequence). In DNA, the CDR3 is TGTGCCAGCAGCCAAGATACACGCATGGGCGGCCCCTATAATTCACCCCTCCACTTT. It specifies CASSQDTRMGGPYNSPLHF.

The chain joins TRBV12-5 to TRBJ2-5, with a tentative D call TRBD2 (5 bases). This CDR3 is 10 amino acids long. Per germline, CDR1 LGHNT and CDR2 FRNRAP. In nucleotides, the CDR3 is TGTGCGCCGGGATGGACCCAGTGGTACTTC. Translating gives CAPGWTQWYF.

The chain employs TRBV7-9 and TRBJ2-3; D is undetermined. The CDR3 has 12 residues. With 5 bases removed from V and 2 bases from J, the gap between germline ends came to 5 bases. Per germline, CDR1 SEHNR and CDR2 FQNEAQ (reference sequence). CDR3 DNA: TGTGCCAGCAGCGCCCCCACAGATACGCAGTATTTT. It codes for CASSAPTDTQYF. The full variable domain, rest sourced from reference TRBV7-9 and TRBJ2-3, is DTGVSQNPRHKITKRGQNVTFRCDPISEHNRLYWYRQTLGQGPEFLTYFQNEAQLEKSRLLSDRFSAERPKGSFSTLEIQRTEQGDSAMYLCASSAPTDTQYFGPGTRLTVL.

The chain is built from TRBV5-1 and TRBJ2-1; a weak D match, TRBD1 (5 bases). Trimming removed 0 bases at V and 0 bases at J, with 10 bases between. The CDR3 is made up of 16 amino acids. Germline lookup yields CDR1 SGHRS and CDR2 YFSETQ. CDR3 bases: TGCGCCAGCAGCTTGGGGGGCAGGAGCTCCTACAATGAGCAGTTCTTC. It codes for CASSLGGRSSYNEQFF.

This chain links TRBV6-8 with TRBJ2-2, with D maybe TRBD1 (6 bases). Germline assignment: CDR1 MNHGY and CDR2 SAAAGT. The CDR3 length is 14 residues. V was cut by 6 bases and J by 5 bases, with 13 bases left in between. The DNA for the CDR3 is TGTGCCAGCAGACCCCCCAGGGGAACCGGGGAGCTGTTTTTT. Protein: CASRPPRGTGELFF.

The chain couples TRBV4-2 to TRBJ2-5; the D gene is possibly TRBD1 (6 bases). The CDR3 runs 16 residues. Trimming removed 1 base at V and 6 bases at J, with 18 bases between. The germline V gene has CDR1 LGHNA and CDR2 YNFKEQ. The CDR3 coding sequence is TGTGCCAGCAGCCAAGTGGGTCCCGGGACATCAAAGACCCAGTACTTC. It specifies CASSQVGPGTSKTQYF.

V is TRBV11-3 and J is TRBJ2-5; tentative D call: TRBD2 (6 bases). Trimming removed 1 base from V and 1 base from J, with 13 bases in between. The V gene's germline CDR1 is SGHNT and CDR2 YENEEA. The CDR3 sequence is 16 residues long. The CDR3 reads CASSLAPTSSQETQYF. CDR3 bases: TGTGCCAGCAGCTTAGCTCCCACTAGCTCCCAAGAGACCCAGTACTTC.

This rearrangement joins TRBV7-8 to TRBJ2-1; a weak D match, TRBD1 (5 bases). This CDR3 has 14 amino acids. Trimming removed 2 bases from V and 5 bases from J, with 10 bases in between. Germline V gives CDR1 SGHVS, CDR2 FQNEAQ. Written as DNA, the CDR3 is TGTGCCAGCAGCTTATTATGGGGCAACAATGAGCAGTTCTTC. Translating gives CASSLLWGNNEQFF.

The rearrangement links TRBV12-5 to TRBJ1-2; D is possibly TRBD1 (6 bases). V lost 3 bases to trimming and J lost 6 bases, with 11 bases between them. Germline V gene lookup returns CDR1 LGHNT and CDR2 FRNRAP. This CDR3 comprises 13 residues. CDR3 amino acids: CASGLGGIDGYTF. Here the CDR3 DNA reads TGTGCTAGTGGTTTAGGGGGGATCGATGGCTACACCTTC.